The entry that follows covers one TCR beta chain sequence. The antigen is undetermined. The data stem from a study of PD-L1 blockade in urothelial cancer. Study-wide findings and caveats: Durable-benefit patients had greater expansion of tumor-associated blood clones at 3 weeks.

Some clones are missing from TCRdb's copy, which holds only in-frame ones; the method was immunoSEQ multiplex PCR. Of 50,000 to 65,000 clones in the sample, about 87% were seen once. Germline V gives CDR1 SGHTA, CDR2 FQGNSA. V dropped 2 bases and J dropped 6 bases, with 5 bases sitting between them. The CDR3 loop spans 12 amino acids. The sample was PBMCs, taken around atezolizumab (anti-PD-L1) treatment. The receptor was derived from a man between 35 and 55 years old with urothelial cancer. This chain joins TRBV7-2 and TRBJ2-1, with D unresolved. The CDR3 region is CASSLKANEQFF. The CDR3 DNA reads TGTGCCAGCAGCTTAAAAGCCAATGAGCAGTTCTTC.